These T cell receptor beta chains were read from a single sample in a study of T-cell reconstitution after alpha-beta-depleted transplantation in children. MiXCR was run by TCRdb on the PCR reads, yielding one entry per CDR3 protein. The sample holds under 750,000 distinct CDR3 sequences; around 23% are singletons and the top ten take 11% to 15%. Specimen: PBMCs, mostly from graft donor cells, collected 360 days after TCRalphabeta/CD19-depleted stem cell transplant. The source is a boy less than two years old who had a stem cell transplant for acute myeloid leukemia, so the T cells may come from the graft donor. Both conserved end residues are part of each CDR3. A D gene is named only where the DNA matches it firmly. Rows may omit the clone size; those that give it use once, few, many or a size class.

TRBV4-1	.	.	TRBJ1-2	CASAGGNGYTF	TGCGCCAGCGCCGGAGGGAATGGCTACACCTTC
TRBV9	few	TRBD2	TRBJ2-3	CASSVGTSGFTDTQYF	TGTGCCAGCAGCGTCGGGACTAGCGGCTTCACAGATACGCAGTATTTT
TRBV5-5	few	.	TRBJ1-1	CACQQGPNTEAFF	TGTGCCTGTCAACAGGGACCGAACACTGAAGCTTTCTTT
TRBV4-3	many	.	TRBJ2-3	CASSQDFRSTDTQYF	TGCGCCAGCAGCCAAGATTTCCGGAGCACAGATACGCAGTATTTT
TRBV14	few	TRBD1	TRBJ1-1	CASSPIRTGGTEAFF	TGTGCCAGCAGCCCAATAAGGACAGGGGGCACTGAAGCTTTCTTT
TRBV30	.	.	TRBJ1-2	CAWSRGYGYTF	TGTGCCTGGAGTAGGGGCTATGGCTACACCTTC
TRBV29-1	few	.	TRBJ1-4	CSVALPGLGEKLFF	TGCAGCGTTGCCCTACCCGGGTTAGGCGAAAAACTGTTTTTT
TRBV27	.	.	TRBJ2-1	CASSLSAPGEKQFF	TGTGCCAGCAGTTTATCAGCGCCCGGAGAGAAGCAGTTCTTC
TRBV12-3/TRBV12-4	.	.	TRBJ2-5	CASSLRRLQETQYF	TGTGCCAGCAGTTTACGGAGGTTGCAAGAGACCCAGTACTTC
TRBV20-1	many	.	TRBJ2-2	CTRGNGELFF	TGCACGCGGGGTAACGGGGAGCTGTTTTTT